This TCR beta chain originates from a study of T-cell reconstitution after alpha-beta-depleted transplantation in children. The CDR3 extends over 15 amino acids. V shed 0 bases, J shed 9 bases, and the junction held 9 bases outside the gene matches. Germline loops: CDR1 SQVTM, CDR2 ANQGSEA. Concerning this clonotype itself: The antigen is unknown.

Regarding the study as a whole: After transplant, at about two months, alpha-beta T cells were reportedly derived from several hundred expanded graft clones. Surviving thymic progenitors and recipient T cells were the source of high TCRbeta diversity at day 60 in some patients. When one year had passed after transplant, most T-cell counts and diversity came from newly produced T cells.

Preparation of the TCRbeta library was carried out with unique molecular identifiers. TCRdb re-derived calls from the PCR reads in MiXCR, one entry per CDR3 protein. The sample holds 300,000 to 350,000 distinct CDR3 sequences; around 25% are singletons and the top ten take about a tenth. The clonotype was recovered from a male patient between 5 and 17 years old who had a stem cell transplant for acute lymphoblastic leukemia, so the T cells may come from the graft donor. The rearrangement joins TRBV29-1 to TRBJ2-1, with 9 positions matching TRBD2. The source material was PBMCs, mostly from graft donor cells, sampled 180 days after TCRalphabeta/CD19-depleted stem cell transplant. The CDR3 sequence: CSVEEAGGPGGEQFF. The CDR3 region has the DNA TGCAGCGTTGAAGAGGCGGGAGGGCCGGGAGGTGAGCAGTTCTTC.